Below, one TCR beta chain is given with its context. These data originate in a study of identifying expanded T cells in peripheral blood. The CDR3 covers 13 residues. The V gene's germline CDR1 is MNHEY and CDR2 SVGAGI. The V end lost 8 bases, the J end lost 5 bases, and 13 bases lay between the germline ends. Some clones are missing from TCRdb's copy, which holds only in-frame ones; the method was immunoSEQ multiplex PCR. Of approximately 140,000 clones listed, 75% to 90% are singletons. Collection occurred without any documented infections or immune events in donors. The chain uses TRBV6-5 and TRBJ2-1; D ambiguous. The clonotype comes from a person aged 18 to 75 in good health. Sequences were obtained from blood. CDR3 in amino acids: CASAGSADNEQFF. The CDR3 nucleotides are TGTGCCAGCGCCGGCTCCGCAGACAATGAGCAGTTCTTC.